This T cell receptor (beta chain) was profiled in a study of shared clonotypes between healthy human individuals. Whole-study results and caveats: Among non-shared clonotypes, generation probabilities were lower than among those shared by all four donors. Shared across a handful of donors were around 5% of the naive CD4 clonotypes.

This clone came up many times. Its target is not known. The sample has other DNA sequences that encode this CDR3 too. At a deep level, the assay was run. This table comes from immunoSEQ multiplex PCR, and its TCRdb copy is limited to in-frame clones, with some not included. The data show 980,000 or so clones, over 60% seen once. The V gene's germline CDR1 is KGHSH and CDR2 LQKENI. The V and J ends lost 1 base and 5 bases, in that order; junction bases with no gene match: 2. The CDR3 extends over 14 amino acids. The specimen sequenced was memory CD4+ T cells sorted from blood. Subset meaning: CD45RA-negative fraction. The chain uses TRBV18 and TRBJ1-1; 9 bases are a match to TRBD1. This clonotype was sampled from a man aged 18 to 30 in good health. The CDR3 DNA sequence: TGTGCCAGCTCACCACTGGGACAGGGAACTGAAGCTTTCTTT. Translating gives CASSPLGQGTEAFF.